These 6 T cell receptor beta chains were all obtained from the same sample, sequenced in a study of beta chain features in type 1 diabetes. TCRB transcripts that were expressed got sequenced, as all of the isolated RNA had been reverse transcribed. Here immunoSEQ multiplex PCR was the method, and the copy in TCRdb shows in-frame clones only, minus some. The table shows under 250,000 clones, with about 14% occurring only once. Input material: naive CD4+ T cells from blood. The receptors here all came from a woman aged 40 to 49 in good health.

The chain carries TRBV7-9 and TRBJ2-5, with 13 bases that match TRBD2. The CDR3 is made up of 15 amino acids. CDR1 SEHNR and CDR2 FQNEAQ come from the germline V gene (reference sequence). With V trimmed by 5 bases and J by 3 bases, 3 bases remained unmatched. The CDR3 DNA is TGTGCCAGCAGCCATGGACTAGCGGGGGAAGAGACCCAGTACTTC. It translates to CASSHGLAGEETQYF.

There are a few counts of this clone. The CDR3 here is CASRSGGASYEQYF. CDR3 coding DNA: TGTGCCAGTCGAAGCGGGGGGGCCTCCTACGAGCAGTACTTC. The genes are TRBV2 and TRBJ2-7, with TRBD2 matching 10 bases. Trimming cost V 9 bases and J 0 bases; bases outside gene matches: 5. Germline-derived CDR1 and CDR2 are SNHLY and FYNNEI. This CDR3 spans 14 amino acids.

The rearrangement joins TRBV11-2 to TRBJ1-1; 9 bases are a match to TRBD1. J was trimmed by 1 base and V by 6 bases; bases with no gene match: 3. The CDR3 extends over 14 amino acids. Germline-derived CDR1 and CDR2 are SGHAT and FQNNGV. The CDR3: CASRVGQGNTEAFF. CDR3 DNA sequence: TGTGCCAGCAGGGTGGGACAGGGGAACACTGAAGCTTTCTTT.

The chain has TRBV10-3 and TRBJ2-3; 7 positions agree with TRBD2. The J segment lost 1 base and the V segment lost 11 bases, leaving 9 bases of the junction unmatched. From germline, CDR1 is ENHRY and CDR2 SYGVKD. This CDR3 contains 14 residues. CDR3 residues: CAAGTRGGTDTQYF. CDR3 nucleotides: TGTGCCGCCGGTACCCGGGGGGGCACAGATACGCAGTATTTT.

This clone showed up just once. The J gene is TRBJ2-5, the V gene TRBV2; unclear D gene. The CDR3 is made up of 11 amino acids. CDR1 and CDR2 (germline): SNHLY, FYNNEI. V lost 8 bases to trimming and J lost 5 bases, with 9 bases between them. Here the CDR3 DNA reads TGTGCCAGCTCCCCTGCGGAGACCCAGTACTTC. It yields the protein CASSPAETQYF. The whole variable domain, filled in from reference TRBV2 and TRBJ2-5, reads EPEVTQTPSHQVTQMGQEVILRCVPISNHLYFYWYRQILGQKVEFLVSFYNNEISEKSEIFDDQFSVERPDGSNFTLKIRSTKLEDSAMYFCASSPAETQYFGPGTRLLVL.

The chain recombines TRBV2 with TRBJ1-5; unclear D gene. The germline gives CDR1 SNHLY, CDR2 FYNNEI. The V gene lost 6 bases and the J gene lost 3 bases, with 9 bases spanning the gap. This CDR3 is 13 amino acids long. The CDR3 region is CASRLDFNQPQHF. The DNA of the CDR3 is TGTGCCAGCAGGTTGGACTTCAATCAGCCCCAGCATTTT.